The present T cell receptor (beta chain) was sequenced within a study of vaccination effects on CD4 cells after COVID-19. With regard to this clone: Its specificity is not known.

The germline V gene has CDR1 SGHNT and CDR2 YENEEA. The CDR3 extends over 15 amino acids. Trimming removed 6 bases from V and 5 bases from J, with 19 bases in between. Scientists isolated CD4+ T cells after a roughly 10-day culture period ended. Each participant was administered two doses of either the BNT162b2 or the mRNA-1273 vaccine. Sequenced by immunoSEQ multiplex PCR; TCRdb stores in-frame clones only, minus some. The sample has tens of thousands of clones; 74% are singletons. V is TRBV11-3 and J is TRBJ2-5; possible D gene TRBD1, 6 bases. Source: CD4+ T cells from PBMCs cultured without peptide, taken after COVID-19 vaccination. The sequence was obtained from a human donor who received a COVID-19 vaccine. CDR3 DNA sequence: TGTGCCAGCAGACCTACAGGGCTCGGCTGCGAGACCCAGTACTTC. It translates to CASRPTGLGCETQYF.